The clone carrying this T cell receptor (beta chain) was seen at least ten times. As yet, its antigen is unknown. In TCRdb, the reads were re-called with MiXCR into one record per CDR3 protein. The sample yields about 830,000 distinct CDR3 sequences, approximately 32% seen once. This sample was included in a study of T cell repertoires in cytomegalovirus infection. Across the study: Recently described HLA-C-restricted plus well-studied HLA-B-restricted CMV epitopes were used.

Trimming removed 0 bases from V and 6 bases from J, with 6 bases in between. This CDR3 region has 13 residues. Germline V gene lookup returns CDR1 SGHTA and CDR2 FQGNSA. Whole-study results and caveats: CMV-specific TCR beta clonotypes restricted by HLA-C dominated the ex vivo response. Cumulative frequency of public TCR beta families picked out carriers of CMV plus the relevant HLA.

J is TRBJ2-1 and V is TRBV7-2; D may be TRBD2 (6 bases). Sequenced material: cultured CD8+ T cells from PBMCs, taken from culture after CMV antigen stimulation. This clonotype was sampled from a human donor in good health (CMV status not recorded). Some clones in this sample may be carry-over from other donors' samples. For the CDR3, the DNA is TGTGCCAGCAGCTTAGCCGGGAGCAATGAGCAGTTCTTC. It codes for CASSLAGSNEQFF. Drawing the rest from reference TRBV7-2 and TRBJ2-1, the complete variable domain is GAGVSQSPSNKVTEKGKDVELRCDPISGHTALYWYRQSLGQGLEFLIYFQGNSAPDKSGLPSDRFSAERTGGSVSTLTIQRTQQEDSAVYLCASSLAGSNEQFFGPGTRLTVL.